The entry below gives a single T cell receptor (beta chain) sequence along with its context. The entry originates in a study of blood T cell repertoires in COVID-19. About the research overall: The origin of the acute and convalescent COVID-19 samples was the United States, Italy and Spain. Sources were T cells, B-cell-depleted T cells, or PBMCs; the material itself was cDNA or gDNA.

How the authors handled the data: Amplification with reference gene primers provided the estimates of nucleated cell counts. Libraries were prepared by immunoSEQ multiplex PCR; TCRdb keeps only in-frame clonotypes and omits some of them. The V and J calls and clone size come from that table; D and trimming were worked out from the DNA. In the table there are 60,000 to 75,000 clones, 88% of which are singletons. The TCR originated in a human donor in a cohort sampled during active COVID-19. Sequencing used peripheral blood.

The CDR3 DNA reads as TGCGCCAGCAGCCAAGTTCCCTCTCGGTCCTACGAGCAGTACTTC. Translated: CASSQVPSRSYEQYF. The rearrangement joins TRBV4-1 to TRBJ2-7; D gene unclear. The CDR3 is made up of 15 amino acids. The germline gives CDR1 MGHRA, CDR2 YSYEKL. V shed 1 base and J shed 1 base, with 11 bases lying between them.